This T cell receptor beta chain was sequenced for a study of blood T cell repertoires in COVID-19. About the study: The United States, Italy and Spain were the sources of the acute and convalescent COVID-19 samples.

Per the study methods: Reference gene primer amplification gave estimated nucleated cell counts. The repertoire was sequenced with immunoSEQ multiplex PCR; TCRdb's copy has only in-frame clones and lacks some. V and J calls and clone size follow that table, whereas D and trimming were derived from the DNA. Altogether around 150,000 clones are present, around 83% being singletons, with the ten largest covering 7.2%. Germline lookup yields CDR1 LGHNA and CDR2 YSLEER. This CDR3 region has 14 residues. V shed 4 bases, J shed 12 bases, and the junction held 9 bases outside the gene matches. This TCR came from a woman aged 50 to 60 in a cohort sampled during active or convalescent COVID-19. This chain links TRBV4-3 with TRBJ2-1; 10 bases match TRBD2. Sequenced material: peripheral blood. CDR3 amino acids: CASSRSERGGLQFF. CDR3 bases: TGCGCCAGCAGCCGTAGCGAGCGGGGGGGCTTGCAGTTCTTC.